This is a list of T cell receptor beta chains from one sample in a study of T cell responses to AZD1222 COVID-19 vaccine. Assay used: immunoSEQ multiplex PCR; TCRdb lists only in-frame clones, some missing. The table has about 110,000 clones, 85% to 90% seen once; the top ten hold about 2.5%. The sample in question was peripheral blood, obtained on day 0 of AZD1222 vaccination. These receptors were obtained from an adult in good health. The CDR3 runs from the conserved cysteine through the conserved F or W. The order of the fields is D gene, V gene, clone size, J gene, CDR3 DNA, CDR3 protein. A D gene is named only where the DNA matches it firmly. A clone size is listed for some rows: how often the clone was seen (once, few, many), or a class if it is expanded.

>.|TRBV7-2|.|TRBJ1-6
TGTGCCAGCAGCTTACCGTACATATCACCCCTCCACTTT
CASSLPYISPLHF
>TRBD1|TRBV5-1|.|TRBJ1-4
TGCGCCAGCAGCGCGACAGGGCGTGGAGAAAAACTGTTTTTT
CASSATGRGEKLFF
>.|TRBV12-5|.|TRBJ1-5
TGTGCTAGTGGTTTGGCTCCCAATCAGCCCCAGCATTTT
CASGLAPNQPQHF
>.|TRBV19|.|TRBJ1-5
TGTGCCAGTAGTATCGGGTCCTGGTTGGATCAGCCCCAGCATTTT
CASSIGSWLDQPQHF
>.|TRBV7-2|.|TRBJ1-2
TGTGCCAGCAGCTTAGAGCCGGGTAACCCGACTAGCTACACCTTC
CASSLEPGNPTSYTF
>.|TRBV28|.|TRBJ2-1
TGTGCCAGCAGTACGACCCAGGACAATGAGCAGTTCTTC
CASSTTQDNEQFF
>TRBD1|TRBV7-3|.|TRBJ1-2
TGTGCCAGCAGCGTACAGGGGACCTATGGCTACACCTTC
CASSVQGTYGYTF
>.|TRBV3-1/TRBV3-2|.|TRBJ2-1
TGTGCCAGCAGCCAGTTAGTTCCTCGGCACAATGAGCAGTTCTTC
CASSQLVPRHNEQFF
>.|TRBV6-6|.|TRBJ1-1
TGTGCCAGCAGCTGGGGCGACGGACGGGAGACTGAAGCTTTCTTT
CASSWGDGRETEAFF
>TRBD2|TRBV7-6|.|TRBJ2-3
TGTGCCAGCAGCCTTAGCGGGAGGACAGATACGCAGTATTTT
CASSLSGRTDTQYF
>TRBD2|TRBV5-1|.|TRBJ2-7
TGCGCCAGCAAAATGGGACTAGCGGGCAGCTCCTACGAGCAGTACTTC
CASKMGLAGSSYEQYF
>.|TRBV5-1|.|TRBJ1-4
TGCGCCAGCAGCCCTGGCTTGTGGGATGGAAGGGCTCTTCGTGAAAAACTGTTTTTT
CASSPGLWDGRALREKLFF
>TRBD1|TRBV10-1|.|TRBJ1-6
TGCGCCAGCAGTGCACAGGGGGAAGGTTCACCCCTCCACTTT
CASSAQGEGSPLHF
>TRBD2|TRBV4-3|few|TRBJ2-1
TGCGCCAGCAGCCAGGACCCAGCGGGAGTGCAGTTCTTC
CASSQDPAGVQFF
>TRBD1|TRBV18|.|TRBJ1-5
TGTGCCAGCTCAAAAACAGGGGGAGTTCAGCCCCAGCATTTT
CASSKTGGVQPQHF
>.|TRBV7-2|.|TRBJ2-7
TGTGCTACTAAGACCGGGCCGCTAACCTACGAGCAGTACTTC
CATKTGPLTYEQYF
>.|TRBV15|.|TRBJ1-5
TGTGCCACCAGCAACGAGGGTCAGCCCCAGCATTTT
CATSNEGQPQHF
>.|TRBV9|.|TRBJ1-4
TGTGCCAGCAGCGCGAGAGCAACTAATGAAAAACTGTTTTTT
CASSARATNEKLFF
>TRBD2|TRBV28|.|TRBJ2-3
TGTGCCAGCAGTTTGGGGCTTCAGGTGCTAGCGGGTGGAGATACGCAGTATTTT
CASSLGLQVLAGGDTQYF
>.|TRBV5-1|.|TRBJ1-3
TGCGCCAGCCGTATACAGGGTGACGGAAACACCATATATTTT
CASRIQGDGNTIYF